What follows describes a single T cell receptor beta chain. Its antigen is unknown. The junction and the germline gene differ at one end; a read error may be behind it. The sample belongs to a study of identical twins. The CDR3 spans 16 residues. Germline V gene data show CDR1 as MNHEY and CDR2 as SMNVEV (reference sequence). TCRdb recomputed calls from the 5' RACE reads with MiXCR, one row per CDR3 protein. The data hold hundreds of thousands of distinct CDR3 sequences, with over 8.5% observed a single time. Study-level results: The study based its conclusions on cross-sectional statistical analysis and did not follow the same donors.

This same sample was also taken into another study, of yellow fever vaccine responses in identical twins.

The V call is TRBV27, the J call TRBJ2-2; 8 nucleotides match TRBD1. This receptor was identified in a woman aged 18-29 years in good health. The sample was PBMCs. CDR3 amino acids: CASSVSGGLRTGELFF. DNA for the CDR3: TGTGCCAGCAGTGTATCAGGGGGCTTGCGCACCGGGGAGCTGTTTTTT.